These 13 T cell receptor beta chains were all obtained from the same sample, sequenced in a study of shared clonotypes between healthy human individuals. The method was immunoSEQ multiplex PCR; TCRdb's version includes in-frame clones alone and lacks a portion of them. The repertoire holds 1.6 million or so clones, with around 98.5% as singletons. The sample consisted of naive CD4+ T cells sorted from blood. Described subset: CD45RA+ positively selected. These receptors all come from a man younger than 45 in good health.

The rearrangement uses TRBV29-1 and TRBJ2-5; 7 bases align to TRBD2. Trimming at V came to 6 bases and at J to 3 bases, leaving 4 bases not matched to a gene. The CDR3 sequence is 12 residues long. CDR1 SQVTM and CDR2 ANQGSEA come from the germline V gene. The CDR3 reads CSVTRGEETQYF. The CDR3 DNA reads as TGCAGCGTCACCCGGGGGGAAGAGACCCAGTACTTC. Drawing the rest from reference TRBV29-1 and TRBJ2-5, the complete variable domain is SAVISQKPSRDICQRGTSLTIQCQVDSQVTMMFWYRQQPGQSLTLIATANQGSEATYESGFVIDKFPISRPNLTFSTLTVSNMSPEDSSIYLCSVTRGEETQYFGPGTRLLVL.

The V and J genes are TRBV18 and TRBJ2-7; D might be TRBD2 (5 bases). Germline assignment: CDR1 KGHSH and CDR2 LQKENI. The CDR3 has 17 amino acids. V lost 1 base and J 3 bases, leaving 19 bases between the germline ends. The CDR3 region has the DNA TGTGCCAGCTCACCACTAGGACTTTCTACGTATGTCTACGAGCAGTACTTC. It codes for CASSPLGLSTYVYEQYF.

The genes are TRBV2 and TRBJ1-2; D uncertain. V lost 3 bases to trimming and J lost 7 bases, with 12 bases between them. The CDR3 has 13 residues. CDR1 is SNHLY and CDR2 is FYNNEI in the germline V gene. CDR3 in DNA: TGTGCCAGCAGTGATGAGGCCATGAGTGGCTACACCTTC. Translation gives CASSDEAMSGYTF.

The CDR3 DNA follows: TGTGCCAGCAAACTGTCCGGGACAGCGAACTATGGCTACACCTTC. It yields the protein CASKLSGTANYGYTF. The V call is TRBV19, the J call TRBJ1-2, with TRBD1 matching over 7 bases. The V gene end was trimmed by 9 bases and the J gene end by 2 bases; junction bases not matched to a gene: 12. In germline, CDR1 is LNHDA, CDR2 SQIVND (reference sequence). The CDR3 length is 15 residues. The full variable domain, rest sourced from reference TRBV19 and TRBJ1-2, is DGGITQSPKYLFRKEGQNVTLSCEQNLNHDAMYWYRQDPGQGLRLIYYSQIVNDFQKGDIAEGYSVSREKKESFPLTVTSAQKNPTAFYLCASKLSGTANYGYTFGSGTRLTVV.

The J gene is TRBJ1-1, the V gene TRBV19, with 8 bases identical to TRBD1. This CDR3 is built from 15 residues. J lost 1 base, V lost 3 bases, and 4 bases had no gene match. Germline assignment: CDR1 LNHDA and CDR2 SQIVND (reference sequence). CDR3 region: CASSIRGPGNTEAFF. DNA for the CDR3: TGTGCCAGTAGTATCAGGGGGCCAGGGAACACTGAAGCTTTCTTT.

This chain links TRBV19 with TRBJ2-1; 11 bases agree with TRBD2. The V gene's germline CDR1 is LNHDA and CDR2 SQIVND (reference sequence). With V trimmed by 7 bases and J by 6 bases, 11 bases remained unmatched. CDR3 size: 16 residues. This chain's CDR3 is CASTALAGGSVNEQFF. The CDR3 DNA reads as TGTGCCAGTACCGCCCTAGCGGGAGGATCTGTCAATGAGCAGTTCTTC.

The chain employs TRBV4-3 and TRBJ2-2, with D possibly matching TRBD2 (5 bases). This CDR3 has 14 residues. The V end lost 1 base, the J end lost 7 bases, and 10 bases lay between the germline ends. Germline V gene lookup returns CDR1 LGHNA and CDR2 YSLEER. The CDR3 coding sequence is TGCGCCAGCAGCCAAGGTGCTAGCATCGGGGAGCTGTTTTTT. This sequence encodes CASSQGASIGELFF.

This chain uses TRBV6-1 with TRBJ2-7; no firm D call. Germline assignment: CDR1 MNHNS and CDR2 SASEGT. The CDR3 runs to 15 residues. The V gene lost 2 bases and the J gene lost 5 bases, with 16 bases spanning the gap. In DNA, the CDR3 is TGTGCCAGCAGTGAATTGGGAAGACCATTCAACGAGCAGTACTTC. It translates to CASSELGRPFNEQYF.

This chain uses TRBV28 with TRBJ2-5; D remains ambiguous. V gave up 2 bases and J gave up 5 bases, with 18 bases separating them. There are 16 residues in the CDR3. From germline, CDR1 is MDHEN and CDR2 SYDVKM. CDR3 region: CASSLLSPAPKETQYF. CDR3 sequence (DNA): TGTGCCAGCAGTTTACTATCCCCAGCCCCCAAGGAGACCCAGTACTTC.

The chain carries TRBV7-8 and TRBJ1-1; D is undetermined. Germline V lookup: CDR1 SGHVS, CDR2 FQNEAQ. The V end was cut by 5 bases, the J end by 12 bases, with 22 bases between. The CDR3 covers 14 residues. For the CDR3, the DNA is TGTGCCAGCAGCCTTACGACTGGGAAGGGATCTCCTTTCTTT. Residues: CASSLTTGKGSPFF.

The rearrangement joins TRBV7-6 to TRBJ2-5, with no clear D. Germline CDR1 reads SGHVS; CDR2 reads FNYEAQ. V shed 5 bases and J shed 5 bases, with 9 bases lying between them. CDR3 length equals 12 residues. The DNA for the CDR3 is TGTGCCAGCAGCCCAGTCAGGGAGACCCAGTACTTC. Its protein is CASSPVRETQYF.

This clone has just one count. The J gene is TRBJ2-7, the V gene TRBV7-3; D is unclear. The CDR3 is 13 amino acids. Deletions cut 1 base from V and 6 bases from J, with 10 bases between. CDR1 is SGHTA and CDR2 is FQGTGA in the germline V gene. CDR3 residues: CASSLIQDSEQYF. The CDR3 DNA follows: TGTGCCAGCAGCTTAATCCAGGATAGCGAGCAGTACTTC.

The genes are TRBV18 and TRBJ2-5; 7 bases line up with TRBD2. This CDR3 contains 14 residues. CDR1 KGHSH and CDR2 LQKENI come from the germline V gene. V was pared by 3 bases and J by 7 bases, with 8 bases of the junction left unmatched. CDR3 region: CASSPKAGVGTQYF. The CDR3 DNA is TGTGCCAGCTCACCGAAGGCGGGAGTGGGGACCCAGTACTTC.